This T cell receptor (beta chain) is from a study of beta chain features in type 1 diabetes. The isolated RNA, all of it, was reverse transcribed, so expressed TCRB transcripts were what got sequenced. This table comes from immunoSEQ multiplex PCR, and its TCRdb copy is limited to in-frame clones, with some not included. The sample shows approximately 140,000 clones, 6.9% of them seen only once. This clone occurred a few times. Heparinised blood was drawn once per donor, averaging about 0.11 L. This clonotype was obtained from a woman under 40 in good health. Sequencing was done on a sample of central memory CD4+ T cells from blood.

The CDR3 sequence: CASSQLAGAYNEQFF. Written as DNA, the CDR3 is TGTGCCAGCAGCCAACTAGCGGGAGCCTACAATGAGCAGTTCTTC. The V call is TRBV7-2, the J call TRBJ2-1; the match to TRBD2 covers 11 bases. This CDR3 comprises 15 residues. The germline V gene encodes CDR1 SGHTA and CDR2 FQGNSA. The J segment lost 2 bases and the V segment lost 5 bases, leaving 2 bases of the junction unmatched.